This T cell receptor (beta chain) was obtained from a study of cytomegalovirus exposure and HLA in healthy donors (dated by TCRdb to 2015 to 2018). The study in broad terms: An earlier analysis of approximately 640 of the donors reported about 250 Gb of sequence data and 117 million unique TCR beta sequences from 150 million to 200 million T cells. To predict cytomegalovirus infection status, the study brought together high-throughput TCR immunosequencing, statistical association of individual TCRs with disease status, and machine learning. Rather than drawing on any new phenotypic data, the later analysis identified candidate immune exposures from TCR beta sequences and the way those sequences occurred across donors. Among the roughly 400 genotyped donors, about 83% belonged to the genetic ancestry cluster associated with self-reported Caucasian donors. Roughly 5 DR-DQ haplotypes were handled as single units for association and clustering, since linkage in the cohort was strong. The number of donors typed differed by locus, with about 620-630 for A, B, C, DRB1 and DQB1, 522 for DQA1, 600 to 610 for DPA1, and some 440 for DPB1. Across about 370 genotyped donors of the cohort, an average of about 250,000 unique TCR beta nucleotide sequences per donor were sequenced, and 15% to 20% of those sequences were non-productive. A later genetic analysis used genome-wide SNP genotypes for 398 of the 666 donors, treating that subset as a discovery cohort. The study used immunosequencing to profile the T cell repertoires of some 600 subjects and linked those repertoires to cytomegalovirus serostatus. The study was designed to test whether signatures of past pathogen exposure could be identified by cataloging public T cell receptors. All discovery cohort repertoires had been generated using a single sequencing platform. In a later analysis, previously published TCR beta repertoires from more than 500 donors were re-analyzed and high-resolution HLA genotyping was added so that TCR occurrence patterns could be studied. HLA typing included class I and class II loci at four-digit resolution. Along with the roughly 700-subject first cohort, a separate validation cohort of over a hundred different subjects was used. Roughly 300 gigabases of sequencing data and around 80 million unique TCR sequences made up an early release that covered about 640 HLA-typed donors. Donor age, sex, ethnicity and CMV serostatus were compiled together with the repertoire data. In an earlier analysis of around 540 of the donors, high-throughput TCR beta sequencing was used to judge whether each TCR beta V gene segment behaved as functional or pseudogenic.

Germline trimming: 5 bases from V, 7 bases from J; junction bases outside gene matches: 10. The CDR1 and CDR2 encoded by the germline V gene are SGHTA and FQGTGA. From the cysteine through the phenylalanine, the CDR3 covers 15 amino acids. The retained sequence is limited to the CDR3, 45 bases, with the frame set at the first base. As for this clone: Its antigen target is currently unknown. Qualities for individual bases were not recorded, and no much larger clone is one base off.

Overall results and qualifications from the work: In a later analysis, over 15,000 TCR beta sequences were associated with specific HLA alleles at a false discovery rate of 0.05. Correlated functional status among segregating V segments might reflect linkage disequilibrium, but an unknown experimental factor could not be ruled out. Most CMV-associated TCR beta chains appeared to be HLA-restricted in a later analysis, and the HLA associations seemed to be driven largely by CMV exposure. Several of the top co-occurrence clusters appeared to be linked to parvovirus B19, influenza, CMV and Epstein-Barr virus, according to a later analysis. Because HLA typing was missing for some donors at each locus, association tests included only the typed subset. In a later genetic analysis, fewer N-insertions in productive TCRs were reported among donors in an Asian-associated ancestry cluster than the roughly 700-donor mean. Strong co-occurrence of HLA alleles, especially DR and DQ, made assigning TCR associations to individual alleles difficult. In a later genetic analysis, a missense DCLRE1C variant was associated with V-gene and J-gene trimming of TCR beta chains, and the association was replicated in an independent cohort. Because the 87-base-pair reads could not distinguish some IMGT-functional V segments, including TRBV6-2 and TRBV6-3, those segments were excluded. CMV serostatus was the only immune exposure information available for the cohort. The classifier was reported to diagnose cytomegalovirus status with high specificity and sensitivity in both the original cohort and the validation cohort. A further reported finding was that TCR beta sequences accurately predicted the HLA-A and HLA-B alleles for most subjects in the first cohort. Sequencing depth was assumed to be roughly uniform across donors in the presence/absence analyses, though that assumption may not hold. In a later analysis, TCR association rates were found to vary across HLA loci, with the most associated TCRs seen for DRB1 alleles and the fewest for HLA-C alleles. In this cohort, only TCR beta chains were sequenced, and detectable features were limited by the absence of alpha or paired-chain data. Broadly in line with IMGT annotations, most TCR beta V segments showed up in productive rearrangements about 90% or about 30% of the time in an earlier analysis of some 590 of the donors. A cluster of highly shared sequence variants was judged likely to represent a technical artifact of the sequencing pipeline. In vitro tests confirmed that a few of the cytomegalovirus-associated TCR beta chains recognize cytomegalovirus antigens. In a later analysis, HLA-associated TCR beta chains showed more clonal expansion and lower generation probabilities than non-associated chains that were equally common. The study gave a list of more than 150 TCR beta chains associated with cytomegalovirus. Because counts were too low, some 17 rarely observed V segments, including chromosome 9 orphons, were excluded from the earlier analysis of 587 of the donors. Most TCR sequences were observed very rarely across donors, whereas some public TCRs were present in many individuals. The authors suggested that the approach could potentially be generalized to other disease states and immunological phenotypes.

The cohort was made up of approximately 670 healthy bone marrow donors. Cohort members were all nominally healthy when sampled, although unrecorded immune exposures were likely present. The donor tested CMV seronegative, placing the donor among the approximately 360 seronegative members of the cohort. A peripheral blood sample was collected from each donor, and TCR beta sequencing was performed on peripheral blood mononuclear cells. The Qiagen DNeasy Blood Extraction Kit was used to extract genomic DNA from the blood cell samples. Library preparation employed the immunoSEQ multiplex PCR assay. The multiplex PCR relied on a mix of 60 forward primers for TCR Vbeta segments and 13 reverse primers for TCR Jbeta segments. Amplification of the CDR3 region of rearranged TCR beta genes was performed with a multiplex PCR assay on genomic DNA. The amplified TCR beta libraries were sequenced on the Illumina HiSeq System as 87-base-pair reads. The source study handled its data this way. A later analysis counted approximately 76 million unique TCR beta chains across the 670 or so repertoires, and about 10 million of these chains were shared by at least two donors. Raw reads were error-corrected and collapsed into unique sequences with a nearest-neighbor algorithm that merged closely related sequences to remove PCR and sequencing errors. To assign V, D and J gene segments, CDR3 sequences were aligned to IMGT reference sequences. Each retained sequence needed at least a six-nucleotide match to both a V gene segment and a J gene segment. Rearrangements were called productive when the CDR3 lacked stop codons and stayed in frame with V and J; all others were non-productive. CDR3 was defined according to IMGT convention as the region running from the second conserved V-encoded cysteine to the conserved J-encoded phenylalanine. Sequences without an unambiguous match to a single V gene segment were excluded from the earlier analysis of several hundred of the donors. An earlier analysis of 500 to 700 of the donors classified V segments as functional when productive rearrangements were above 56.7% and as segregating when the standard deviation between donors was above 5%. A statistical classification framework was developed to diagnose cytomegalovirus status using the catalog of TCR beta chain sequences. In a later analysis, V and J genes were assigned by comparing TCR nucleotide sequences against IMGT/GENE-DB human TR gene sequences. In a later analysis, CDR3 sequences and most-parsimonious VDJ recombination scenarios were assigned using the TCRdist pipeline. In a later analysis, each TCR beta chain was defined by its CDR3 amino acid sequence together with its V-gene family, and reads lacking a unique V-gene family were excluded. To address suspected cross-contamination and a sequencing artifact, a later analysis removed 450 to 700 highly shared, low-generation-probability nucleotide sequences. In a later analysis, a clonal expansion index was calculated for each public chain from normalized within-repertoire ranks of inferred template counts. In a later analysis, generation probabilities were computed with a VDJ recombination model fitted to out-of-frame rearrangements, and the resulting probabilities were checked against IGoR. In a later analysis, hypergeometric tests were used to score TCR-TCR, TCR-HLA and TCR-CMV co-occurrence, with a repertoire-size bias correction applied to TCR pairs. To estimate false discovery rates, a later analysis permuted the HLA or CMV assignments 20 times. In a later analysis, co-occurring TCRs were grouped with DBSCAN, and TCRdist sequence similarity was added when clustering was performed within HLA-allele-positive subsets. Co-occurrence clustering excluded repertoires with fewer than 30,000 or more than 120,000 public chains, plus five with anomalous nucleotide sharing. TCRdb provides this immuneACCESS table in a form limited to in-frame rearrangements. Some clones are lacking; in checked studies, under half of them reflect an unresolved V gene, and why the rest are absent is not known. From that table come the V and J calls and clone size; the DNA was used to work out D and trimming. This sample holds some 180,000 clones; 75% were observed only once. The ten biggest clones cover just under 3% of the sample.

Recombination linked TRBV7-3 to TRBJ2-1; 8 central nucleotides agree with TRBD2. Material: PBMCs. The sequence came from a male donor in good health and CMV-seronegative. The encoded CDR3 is CASSLGGGLGNEQFF. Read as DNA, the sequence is TGTGCCAGCAGCCTGGGCGGGGGGCTCGGTAATGAGCAGTTCTTC.